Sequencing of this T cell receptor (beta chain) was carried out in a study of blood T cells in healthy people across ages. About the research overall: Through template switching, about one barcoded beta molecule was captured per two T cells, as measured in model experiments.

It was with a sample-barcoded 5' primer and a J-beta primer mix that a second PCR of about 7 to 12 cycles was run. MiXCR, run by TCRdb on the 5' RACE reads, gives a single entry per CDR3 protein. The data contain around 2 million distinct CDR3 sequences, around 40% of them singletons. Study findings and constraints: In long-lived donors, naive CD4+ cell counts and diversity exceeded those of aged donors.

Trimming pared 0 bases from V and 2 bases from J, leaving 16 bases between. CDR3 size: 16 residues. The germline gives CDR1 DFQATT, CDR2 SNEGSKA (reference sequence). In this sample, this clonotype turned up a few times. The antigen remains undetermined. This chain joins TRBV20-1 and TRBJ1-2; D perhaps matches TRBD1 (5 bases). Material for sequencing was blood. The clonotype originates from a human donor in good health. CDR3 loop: CSARDPRVEPNYGYTF. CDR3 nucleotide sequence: TGCAGTGCTAGAGATCCCAGGGTTGAGCCGAACTATGGCTACACCTTC.